The 12 T cell receptor beta chains in this list originate from one sample, sequenced in a study of cytomegalovirus exposure and HLA in healthy donors (dated by TCRdb to 2017 to 2019). Libraries were made using the immunoSEQ multiplex PCR assay. The multiplex PCR relied on a mix of 60 forward primers for TCR Vbeta segments and 13 reverse primers for TCR Jbeta segments. In its TCRdb copy, this immuneACCESS table keeps in-frame sequences only and misses some clones. Where compared with another copy, unresolved V genes explain less than half of these, and the others have no known cause. Present in this sample are about 120,000 clones, over 60% of which were seen just once. Clones ranked in the top ten supply roughly 4.3% of the sample. Source material: PBMCs. The receptors come from a man under 40 in good health and CMV-seropositive.

This clone turned up a few times. The chain couples TRBV7-9 to TRBJ1-3; no clear D gene. CDR3 size: 13 residues. In germline, CDR1 is SEHNR, CDR2 FQNEAQ (reference sequence). V was cut by 1 base and J by 4 bases, with 5 bases left in between. CDR3 sequence reads: CASSLETGNTIYF. The CDR3 nucleotides read TGTGCCAGCAGCTTAGAAACAGGAAACACCATATATTTT.

This rearrangement joins TRBV25-1 to TRBJ2-3; TRBD1 is a possible D gene (5 bases). CDR3 length: 16 residues. V lost 3 bases to trimming and J lost 4 bases, with 17 bases between them. Germline V CDR1 and CDR2: MGHDK, SYGVNS. The CDR3 region has the DNA TGTGCCAGCAGTGACGCAGGGCAGGGCTTGGCAGATACGCAGTATTTT. It codes for CASSDAGQGLADTQYF.

The rearrangement uses TRBV28 and TRBJ2-3; D gene ambiguous. Germline lookup yields CDR1 MDHEN and CDR2 SYDVKM. The CDR3 runs to 17 residues. Trimming removed 5 bases from V and 3 bases from J, with 21 bases in between. The chain's CDR3 is CASSMLSRRVGTDTQYF. CDR3 sequence (DNA): TGTGCCAGCAGTATGCTTAGCCGGAGAGTTGGGACAGATACGCAGTATTTT.

The chain carries TRBV10-3 and TRBJ1-3; 8 positions agree with TRBD1. With 3 bases clipped from V and 4 bases from J, the junction kept 11 bases outside the gene matches. Germline CDR1 reads ENHRY; CDR2 reads SYGVKD. The CDR3 has 17 amino acids. The CDR3 sequence is CAISDFLGRGLGNTIYF. The CDR3 region has the DNA TGTGCCATCAGTGACTTCCTCGGCAGGGGGCTGGGAAACACCATATATTTT.

The chain employs TRBV18 and TRBJ1-6; 8 bases map to TRBD1. Germline CDR1 KGHSH, CDR2 LQKENI. The CDR3 extends over 17 amino acids. V was pared by 3 bases and J by 10 bases, with 14 bases of the junction left unmatched. CDR3 bases: TGTGCCAGCTCACCTACCGAGACAGGGGCGAGCGGGTCACCCCTCCACTTT. Translating gives CASSPTETGASGSPLHF.

This chain links TRBV16 with TRBJ2-7; 10 bases map to TRBD2. The trim removed 0 bases at V and 0 bases at J, leaving 8 bases unmatched. Germline assignment: CDR1 KGHSY and CDR2 FQNENV. This CDR3 has 18 residues. The DNA of the CDR3 is TGTGCCAGCAGCCAATCCCCCGGGACTAGCGATAGCTCCTACGAGCAGTACTTC. It yields the protein CASSQSPGTSDSSYEQYF.

For this clone: Other DNA sequences of this sample code for an identical CDR3. The chain combines TRBV30 with TRBJ1-1; 11 bases are a match to TRBD1. The J segment lost 6 bases and the V segment lost 2 bases, leaving 2 bases of the junction unmatched. CDR1 and CDR2 from the germline V gene are GTSNPN and SVGIG (reference sequence). This CDR3 contains 13 residues. The CDR3 reads CAWSTGQGAEAFF. The CDR3 DNA follows: TGTGCCTGGAGTACGGGACAGGGGGCTGAAGCTTTCTTT.

Here the CDR3 reads CASSQRKAGGPTYEQYF. For the CDR3, the DNA is TGCGCCAGCAGTCAACGTAAAGCGGGAGGGCCTACCTACGAGCAGTACTTC. The rearrangement joins TRBV23-1 to TRBJ2-7; 10 nucleotides line up with TRBD2. Being an ORF, TRBV23-1 has a function that is uncertain. The ends lost 2 bases at V and 2 bases at J; junction bases unmatched: 9. The CDR3 runs to 17 residues.

This clone was observed a few times. The CDR3 region is CASSRDREYTEAFF. The CDR3 DNA follows: TGTGCCAGCAGCCGGGACAGGGAGTACACTGAAGCTTTCTTT. The V gene is TRBV4-2, the J gene TRBJ1-1; 9 bases are shared with TRBD1. CDR1 and CDR2 from the germline V gene are LGHNA and YNFKEQ. This CDR3 spans 14 amino acids. After removal of 4 bases from V and 3 bases from J, the junction contained 3 bases not matched to a gene.

This chain uses TRBV5-6 with TRBJ2-7, with D perhaps matching TRBD2 (5 bases). The ends were cut back, 1 base at V and 6 bases at J, with 11 bases in the middle. The CDR3 runs 13 residues. Germline V lookup: CDR1 SGHDT, CDR2 YYEEEE. CDR3 nucleotide sequence: TGTGCCAGCAGCTTGCGGGGAGTCGCCGAGCAGTACTTC. Translating it yields CASSLRGVAEQYF.

This chain uses TRBV7-9 with TRBJ2-4, with a tentative D call TRBD2 (5 bases). CDR1 is SEHNR, CDR2 FQNEAQ, per germline (reference sequence). The CDR3 contains 14 residues. Trimming shortened V by 0 bases and J by 3 bases, and 6 bases separated the two germline ends. DNA for the CDR3: TGTGCCAGCAGCTTAGCTGGAGGCAAAAACATTCAGTACTTC. Translation gives CASSLAGGKNIQYF.

The chain couples TRBV19 to TRBJ2-5; 8 bases agree with TRBD2. CDR1 is LNHDA and CDR2 is SQIVND in the germline V gene (reference sequence). The CDR3 length is 14 residues. V shed 1 base and J 5 bases; nucleotides not matched to a gene: 3. The CDR3 spells CASSIAGGRETQYF. The CDR3 DNA reads as TGTGCCAGTAGTATAGCGGGGGGGCGCGAGACCCAGTACTTC.